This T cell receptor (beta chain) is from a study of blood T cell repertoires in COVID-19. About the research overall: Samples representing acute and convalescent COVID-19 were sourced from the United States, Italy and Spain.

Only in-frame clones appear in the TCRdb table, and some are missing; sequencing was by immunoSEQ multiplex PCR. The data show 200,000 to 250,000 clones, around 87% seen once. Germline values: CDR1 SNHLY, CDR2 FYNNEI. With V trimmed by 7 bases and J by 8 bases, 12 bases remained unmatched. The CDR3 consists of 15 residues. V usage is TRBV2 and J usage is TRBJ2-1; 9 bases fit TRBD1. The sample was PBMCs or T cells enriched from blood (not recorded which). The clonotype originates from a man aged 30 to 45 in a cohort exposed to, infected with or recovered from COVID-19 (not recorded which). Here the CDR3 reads CASTIQGASVHEQFF. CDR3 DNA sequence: TGTGCCAGCACCATACAGGGGGCTTCTGTCCATGAGCAGTTCTTC.